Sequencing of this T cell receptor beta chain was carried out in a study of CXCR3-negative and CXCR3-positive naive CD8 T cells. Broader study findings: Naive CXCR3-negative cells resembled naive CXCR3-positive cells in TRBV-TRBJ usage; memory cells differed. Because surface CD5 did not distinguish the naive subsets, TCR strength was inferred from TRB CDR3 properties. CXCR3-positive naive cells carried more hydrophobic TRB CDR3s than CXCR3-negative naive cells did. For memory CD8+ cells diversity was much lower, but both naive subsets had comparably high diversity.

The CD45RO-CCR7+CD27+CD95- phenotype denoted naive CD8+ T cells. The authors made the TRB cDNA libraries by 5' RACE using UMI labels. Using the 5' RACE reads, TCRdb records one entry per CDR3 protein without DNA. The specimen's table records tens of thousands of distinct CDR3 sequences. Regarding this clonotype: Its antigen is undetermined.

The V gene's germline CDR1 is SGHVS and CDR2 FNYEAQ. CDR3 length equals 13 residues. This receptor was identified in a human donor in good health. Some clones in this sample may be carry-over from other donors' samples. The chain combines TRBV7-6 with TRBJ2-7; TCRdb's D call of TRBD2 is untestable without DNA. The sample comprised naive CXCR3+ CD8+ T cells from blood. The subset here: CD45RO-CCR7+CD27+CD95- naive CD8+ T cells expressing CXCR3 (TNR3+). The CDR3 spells CASSLGGEVEQYF.